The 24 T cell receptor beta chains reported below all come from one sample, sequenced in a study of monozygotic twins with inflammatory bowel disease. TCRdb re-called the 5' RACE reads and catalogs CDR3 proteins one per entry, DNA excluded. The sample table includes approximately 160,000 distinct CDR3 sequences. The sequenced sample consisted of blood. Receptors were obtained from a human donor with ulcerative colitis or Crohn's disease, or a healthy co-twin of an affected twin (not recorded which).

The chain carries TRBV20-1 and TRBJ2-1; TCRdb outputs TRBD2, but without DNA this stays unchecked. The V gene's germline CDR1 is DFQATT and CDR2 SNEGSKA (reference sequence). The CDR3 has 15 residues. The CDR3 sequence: CSAGRLARSYNEQFF.

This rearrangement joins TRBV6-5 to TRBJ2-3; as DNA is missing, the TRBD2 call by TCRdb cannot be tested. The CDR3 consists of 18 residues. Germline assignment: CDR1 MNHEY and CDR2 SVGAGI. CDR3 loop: CASSYSGLGSGGTDTQYF.

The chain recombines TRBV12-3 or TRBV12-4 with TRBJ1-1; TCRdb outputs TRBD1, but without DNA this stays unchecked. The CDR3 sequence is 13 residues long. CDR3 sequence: CASTGQGNTEAFF.

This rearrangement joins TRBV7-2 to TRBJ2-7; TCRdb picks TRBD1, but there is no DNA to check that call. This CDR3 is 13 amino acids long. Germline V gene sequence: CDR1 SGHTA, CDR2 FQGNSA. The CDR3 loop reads CASSSTGSYEQYF.

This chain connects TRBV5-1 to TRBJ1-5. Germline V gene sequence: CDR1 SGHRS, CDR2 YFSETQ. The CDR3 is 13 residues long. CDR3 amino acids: CASSLEAGQPQHF.

This CDR3 reads CAISGGQGDEQFF. This rearrangement joins TRBV10-3 to TRBJ2-1; as DNA is missing, the TRBD1 call by TCRdb cannot be tested. The CDR3 has 13 amino acids. Germline lookup yields CDR1 ENHRY and CDR2 SYGVKD.

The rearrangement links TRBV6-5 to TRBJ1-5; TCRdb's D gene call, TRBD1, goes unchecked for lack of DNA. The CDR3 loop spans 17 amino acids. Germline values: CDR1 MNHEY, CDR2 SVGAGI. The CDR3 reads CASSWTAPNYSNQPQHF.

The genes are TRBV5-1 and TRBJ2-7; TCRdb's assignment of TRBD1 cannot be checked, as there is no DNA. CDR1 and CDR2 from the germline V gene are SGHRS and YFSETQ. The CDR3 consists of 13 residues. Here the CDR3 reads CASSPGDSYEQYF.

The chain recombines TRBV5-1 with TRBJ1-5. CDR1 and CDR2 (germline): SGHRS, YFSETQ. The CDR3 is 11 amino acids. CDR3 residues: CATRSNQPQHF. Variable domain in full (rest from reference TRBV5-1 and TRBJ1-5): KAGVTQTPRYLIKTRGQQVTLSCSPISGHRSVSWYQQTPGQGLQFLFEYFSETQRNKGNFPGRFSGRQFSNSRSEMNVSTLELGDSALYLCATRSNQPQHFGDGTRLSIL.

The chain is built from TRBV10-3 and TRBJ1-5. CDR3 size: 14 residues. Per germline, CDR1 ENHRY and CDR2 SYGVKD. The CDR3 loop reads CAISDRDLNQPQHF.

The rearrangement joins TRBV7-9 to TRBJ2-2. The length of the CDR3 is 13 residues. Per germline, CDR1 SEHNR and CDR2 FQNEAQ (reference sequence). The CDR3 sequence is CASSLALAGELFF.

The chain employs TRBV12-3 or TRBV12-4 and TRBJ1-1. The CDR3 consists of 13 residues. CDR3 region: CASSLEVNTEAFF.

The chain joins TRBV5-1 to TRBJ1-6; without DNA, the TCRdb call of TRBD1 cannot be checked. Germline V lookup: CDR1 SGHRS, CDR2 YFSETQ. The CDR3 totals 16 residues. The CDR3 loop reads CASSAQQGINGSPLHF.

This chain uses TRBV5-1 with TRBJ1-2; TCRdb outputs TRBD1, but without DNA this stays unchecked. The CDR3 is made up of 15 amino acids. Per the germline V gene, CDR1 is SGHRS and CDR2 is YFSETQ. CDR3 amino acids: CASSYTLGQGGGYTF.

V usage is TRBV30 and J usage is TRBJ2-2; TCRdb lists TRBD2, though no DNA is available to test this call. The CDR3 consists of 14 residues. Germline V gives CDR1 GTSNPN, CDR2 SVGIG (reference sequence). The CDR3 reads CAWKKGPGTGELFF.

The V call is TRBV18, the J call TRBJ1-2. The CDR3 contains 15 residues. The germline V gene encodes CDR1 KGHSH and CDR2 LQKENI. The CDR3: CASSPQGKGLAGCTF. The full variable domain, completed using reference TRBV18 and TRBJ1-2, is NAGVMQNPRHLVRRRGQEARLRCSPMKGHSHVYWYRQLPEEGLKFMVYLQKENIIDESGMPKERFSAEFPKEGPSILRIQQVVRGDSAAYFCASSPQGKGLAGCTFGSGTRLTVV.

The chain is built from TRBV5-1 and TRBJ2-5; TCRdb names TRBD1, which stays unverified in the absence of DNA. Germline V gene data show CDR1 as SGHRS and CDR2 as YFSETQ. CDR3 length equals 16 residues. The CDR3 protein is CASSSLTGGTGETQYF.

CDR3 protein: CSVDSQDTEAFF. The J gene is TRBJ1-1, the V gene TRBV29-1. Germline CDR1 reads SQVTM; CDR2 reads ANQGSEA. This CDR3 spans 12 amino acids.

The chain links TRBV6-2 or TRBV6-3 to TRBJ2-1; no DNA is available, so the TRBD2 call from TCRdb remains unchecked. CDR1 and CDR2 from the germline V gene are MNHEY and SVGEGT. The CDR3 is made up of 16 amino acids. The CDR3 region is CASSRGRGGSYNEQFF.

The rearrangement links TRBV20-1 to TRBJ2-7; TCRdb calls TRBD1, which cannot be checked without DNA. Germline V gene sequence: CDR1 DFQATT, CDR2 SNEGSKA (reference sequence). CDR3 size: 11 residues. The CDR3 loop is CSASGGHEQYF.

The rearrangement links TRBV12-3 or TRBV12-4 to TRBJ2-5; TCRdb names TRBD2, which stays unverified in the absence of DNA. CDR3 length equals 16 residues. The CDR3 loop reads CASSLQLAGVSETQYF.

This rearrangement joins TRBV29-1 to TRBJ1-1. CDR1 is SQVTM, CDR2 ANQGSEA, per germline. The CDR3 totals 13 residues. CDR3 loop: CSVARVGNTEAFF. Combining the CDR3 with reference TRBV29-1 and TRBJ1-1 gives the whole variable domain SAVISQKPSRDICQRGTSLTIQCQVDSQVTMMFWYRQQPGQSLTLIATANQGSEATYESGFVIDKFPISRPNLTFSTLTVSNMSPEDSSIYLCSVARVGNTEAFFGQGTRLTVV.

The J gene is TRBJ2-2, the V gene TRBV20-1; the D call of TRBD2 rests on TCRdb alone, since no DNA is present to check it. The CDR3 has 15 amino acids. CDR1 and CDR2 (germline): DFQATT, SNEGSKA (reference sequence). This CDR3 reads CSATTGTANTGELFF.

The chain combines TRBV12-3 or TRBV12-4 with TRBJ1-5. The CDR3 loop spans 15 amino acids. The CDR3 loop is CASSLLQLSNQPQHF.